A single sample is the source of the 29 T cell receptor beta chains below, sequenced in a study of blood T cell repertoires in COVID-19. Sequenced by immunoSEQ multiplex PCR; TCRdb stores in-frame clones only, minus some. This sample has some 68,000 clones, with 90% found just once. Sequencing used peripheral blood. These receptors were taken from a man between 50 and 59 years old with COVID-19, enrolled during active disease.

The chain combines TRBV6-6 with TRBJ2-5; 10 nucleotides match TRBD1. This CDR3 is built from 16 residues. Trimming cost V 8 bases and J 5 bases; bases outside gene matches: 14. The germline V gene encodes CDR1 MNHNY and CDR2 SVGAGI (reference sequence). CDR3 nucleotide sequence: TGTGCCAGCTCTACCTCTCGACAGGGGGCGAGGGAGACCCAGTACTTC. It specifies CASSTSRQGARETQYF.

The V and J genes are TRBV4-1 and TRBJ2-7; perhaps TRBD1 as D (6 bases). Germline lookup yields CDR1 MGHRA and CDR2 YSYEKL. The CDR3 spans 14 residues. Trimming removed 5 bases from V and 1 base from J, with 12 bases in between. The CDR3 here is CASSTQTGSYEQYF. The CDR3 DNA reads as TGCGCCAGCAGCACGCAGACAGGTTCCTACGAGCAGTACTTC.

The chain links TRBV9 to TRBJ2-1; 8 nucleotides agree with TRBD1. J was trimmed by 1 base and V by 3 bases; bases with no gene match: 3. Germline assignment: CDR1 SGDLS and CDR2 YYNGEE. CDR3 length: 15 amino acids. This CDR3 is CASSDRGRSYNEQFF. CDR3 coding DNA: TGTGCCAGCAGCGACAGGGGGAGGTCCTACAATGAGCAGTTCTTC.

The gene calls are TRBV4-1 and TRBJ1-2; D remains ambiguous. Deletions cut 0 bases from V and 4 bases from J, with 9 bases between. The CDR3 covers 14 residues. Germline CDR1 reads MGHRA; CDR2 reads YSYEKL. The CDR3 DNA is TGCGCCAGCAGCCAAGACAGAGGCGGCTATGGCTACACCTTC. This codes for CASSQDRGGYGYTF.

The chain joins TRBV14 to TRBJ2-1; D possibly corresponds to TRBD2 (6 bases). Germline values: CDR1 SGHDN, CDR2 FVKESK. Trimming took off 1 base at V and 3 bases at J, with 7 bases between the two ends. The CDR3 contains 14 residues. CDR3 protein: CASSQGLVYNEQFF. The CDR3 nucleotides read TGTGCCAGCAGCCAAGGACTAGTCTACAATGAGCAGTTCTTC.

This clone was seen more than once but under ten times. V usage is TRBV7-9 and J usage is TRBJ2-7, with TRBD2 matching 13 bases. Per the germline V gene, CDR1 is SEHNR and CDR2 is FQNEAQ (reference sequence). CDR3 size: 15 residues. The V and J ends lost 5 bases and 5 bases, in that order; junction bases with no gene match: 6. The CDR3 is CASSPPGLAGHEQYF. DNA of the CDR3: TGTGCCAGCAGCCCACCGGGACTAGCGGGACACGAGCAGTACTTC.

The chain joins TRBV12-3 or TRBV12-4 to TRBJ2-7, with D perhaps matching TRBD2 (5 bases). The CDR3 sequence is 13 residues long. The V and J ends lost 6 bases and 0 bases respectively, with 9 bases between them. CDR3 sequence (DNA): TGTGCCAGCAGACGGAGCGGCTCCTACGAGCAGTACTTC. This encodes CASRRSGSYEQYF.

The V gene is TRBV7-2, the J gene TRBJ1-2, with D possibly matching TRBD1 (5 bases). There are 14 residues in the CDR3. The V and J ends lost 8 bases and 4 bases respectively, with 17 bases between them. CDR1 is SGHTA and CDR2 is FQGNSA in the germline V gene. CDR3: CASHGGNVGYGYTF. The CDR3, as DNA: TGTGCCAGCCATGGGGGGAATGTTGGCTATGGCTACACCTTC.

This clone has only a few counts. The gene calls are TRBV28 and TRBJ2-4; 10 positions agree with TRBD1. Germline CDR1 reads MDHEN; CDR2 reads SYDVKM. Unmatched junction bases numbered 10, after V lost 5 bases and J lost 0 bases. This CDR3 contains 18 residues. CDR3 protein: CASSPRTGGRLAKNIQYF. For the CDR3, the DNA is TGTGCCAGCAGTCCGCGGACAGGGGGACGACTAGCCAAAAACATTCAGTACTTC.

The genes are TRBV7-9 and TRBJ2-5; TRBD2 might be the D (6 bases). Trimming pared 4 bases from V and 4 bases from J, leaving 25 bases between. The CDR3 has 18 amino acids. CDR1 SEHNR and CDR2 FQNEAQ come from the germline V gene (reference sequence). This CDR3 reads CASSSAPRRGSGGETQYF. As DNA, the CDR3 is TGTGCCAGCAGCTCCGCTCCCCGACGGGGGAGTGGTGGAGAGACCCAGTACTTC.

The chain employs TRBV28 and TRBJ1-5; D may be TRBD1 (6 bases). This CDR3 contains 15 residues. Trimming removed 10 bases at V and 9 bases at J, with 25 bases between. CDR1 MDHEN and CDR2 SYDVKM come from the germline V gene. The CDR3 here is CATLPITGRGGPQHF. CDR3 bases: TGTGCCACCCTCCCAATAACAGGGAGGGGTGGGCCCCAGCATTTT.

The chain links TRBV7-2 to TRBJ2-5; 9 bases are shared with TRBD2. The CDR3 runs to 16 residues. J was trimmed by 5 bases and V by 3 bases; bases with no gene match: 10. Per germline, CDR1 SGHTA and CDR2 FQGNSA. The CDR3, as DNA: TGTGCCAGCAGCTTCTCCTTAGCGGGAGTGCGGGAGACCCAGTACTTC. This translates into CASSFSLAGVRETQYF.

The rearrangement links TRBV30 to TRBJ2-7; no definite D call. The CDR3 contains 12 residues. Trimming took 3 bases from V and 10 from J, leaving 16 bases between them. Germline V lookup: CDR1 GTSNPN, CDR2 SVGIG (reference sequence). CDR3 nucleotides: TGTGCCTGGAGCCCTGCAGTAACAAGTCAGTACTTC. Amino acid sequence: CAWSPAVTSQYF.

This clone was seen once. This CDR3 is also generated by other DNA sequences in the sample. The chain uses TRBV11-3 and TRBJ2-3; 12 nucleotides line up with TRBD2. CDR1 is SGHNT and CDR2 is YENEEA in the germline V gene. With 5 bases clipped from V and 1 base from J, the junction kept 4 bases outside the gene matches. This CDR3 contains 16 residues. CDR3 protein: CASSPGTSGRTDTQYF. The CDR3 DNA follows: TGTGCCAGCAGCCCAGGGACTAGCGGGCGCACAGATACGCAGTATTTT.

In DNA form, the CDR3 reads TGTGCCAGTAGTATGGACAGGGGAGGTGAGCAGTTCTTC. Translation gives CASSMDRGGEQFF. The chain couples TRBV19 to TRBJ2-1; TRBD1 matches 9 bases. The CDR3 has 13 amino acids. The germline CDR1 and CDR2 sequences are LNHDA and SQIVND (reference sequence). Trimming took 3 bases from V and 9 from J; bases not matched to a gene: 3.

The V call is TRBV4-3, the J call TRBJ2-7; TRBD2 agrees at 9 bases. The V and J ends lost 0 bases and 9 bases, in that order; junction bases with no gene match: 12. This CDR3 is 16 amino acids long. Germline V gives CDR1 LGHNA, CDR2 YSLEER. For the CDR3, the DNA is TGCGCCAGCAGCCAAGAGGTGTCAAGCGGGAGGACCACGCAGTACTTC. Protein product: CASSQEVSSGRTTQYF.

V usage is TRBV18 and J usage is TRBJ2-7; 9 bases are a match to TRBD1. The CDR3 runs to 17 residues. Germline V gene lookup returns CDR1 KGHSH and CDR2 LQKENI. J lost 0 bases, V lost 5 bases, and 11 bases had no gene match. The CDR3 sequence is CASSALPGQGPSYEQYF. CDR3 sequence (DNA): TGTGCCAGCTCAGCACTCCCGGGACAGGGTCCCTCCTACGAGCAGTACTTC.

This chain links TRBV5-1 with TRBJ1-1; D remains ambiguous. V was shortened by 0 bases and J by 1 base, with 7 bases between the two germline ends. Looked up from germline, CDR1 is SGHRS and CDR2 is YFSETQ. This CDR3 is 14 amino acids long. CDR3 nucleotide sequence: TGCGCCAGCAGCTTGGACAGACCGAACACTGAAGCTTTCTTT. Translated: CASSLDRPNTEAFF.

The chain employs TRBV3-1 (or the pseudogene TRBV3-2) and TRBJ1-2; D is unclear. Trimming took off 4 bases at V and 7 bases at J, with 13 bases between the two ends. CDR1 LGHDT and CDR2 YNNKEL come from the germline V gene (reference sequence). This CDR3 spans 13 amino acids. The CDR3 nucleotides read TGTGCCAGCAGCCCCCGAGCTAGGCGTGGCTACACCTTC. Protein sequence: CASSPRARRGYTF.

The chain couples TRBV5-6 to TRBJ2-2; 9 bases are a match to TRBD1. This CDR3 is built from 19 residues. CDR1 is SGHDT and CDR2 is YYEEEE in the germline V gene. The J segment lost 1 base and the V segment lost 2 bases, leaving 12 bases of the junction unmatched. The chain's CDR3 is CASSLPGQGGSVNTGELFF. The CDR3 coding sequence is TGTGCCAGCAGCTTACCGGGACAGGGAGGATCGGTGAACACCGGGGAGCTGTTTTTT.

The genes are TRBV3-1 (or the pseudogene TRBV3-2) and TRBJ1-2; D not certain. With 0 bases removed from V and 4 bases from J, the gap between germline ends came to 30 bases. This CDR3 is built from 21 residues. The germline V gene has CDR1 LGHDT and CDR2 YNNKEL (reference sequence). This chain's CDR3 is CASSQDHGEPLPLTHSYGYTF. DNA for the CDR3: TGTGCCAGCAGCCAAGATCATGGGGAGCCACTACCCTTAACCCACTCCTATGGCTACACCTTC.

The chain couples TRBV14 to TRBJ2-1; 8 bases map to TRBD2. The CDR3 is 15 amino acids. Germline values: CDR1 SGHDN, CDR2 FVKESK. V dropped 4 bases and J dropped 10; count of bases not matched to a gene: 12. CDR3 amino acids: CASSLLPGLVGEQFF. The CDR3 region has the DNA TGTGCCAGCAGCCTCCTTCCGGGACTAGTTGGCGAGCAGTTCTTC.

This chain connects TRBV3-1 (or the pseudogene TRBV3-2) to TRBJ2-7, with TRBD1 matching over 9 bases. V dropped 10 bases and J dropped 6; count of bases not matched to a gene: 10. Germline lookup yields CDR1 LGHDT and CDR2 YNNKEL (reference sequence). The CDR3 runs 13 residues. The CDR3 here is CAITGQGDGEQYF. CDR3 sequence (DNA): TGTGCCATCACGGGACAGGGAGACGGCGAGCAGTACTTC.

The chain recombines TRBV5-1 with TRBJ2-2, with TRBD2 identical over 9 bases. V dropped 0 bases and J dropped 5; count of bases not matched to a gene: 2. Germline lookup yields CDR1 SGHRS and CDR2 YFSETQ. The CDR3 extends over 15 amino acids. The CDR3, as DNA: TGCGCCAGCAGCTTGGCCACTAGCGGGACCGGGGAGCTGTTTTTT. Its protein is CASSLATSGTGELFF.

The CDR3, as DNA: TGTGCCACCAGCAGAGACAGGGAAGTGGCTCTCACTGAAGCTTTCTTT. Protein product: CATSRDREVALTEAFF. The chain links TRBV15 to TRBJ1-1; perhaps TRBD1 as D (5 bases). There are 16 residues in the CDR3. V was pared by 0 bases and J by 4 bases, with 15 bases between. Germline CDR1 reads LNHNV; CDR2 reads YYDKDF (reference sequence).

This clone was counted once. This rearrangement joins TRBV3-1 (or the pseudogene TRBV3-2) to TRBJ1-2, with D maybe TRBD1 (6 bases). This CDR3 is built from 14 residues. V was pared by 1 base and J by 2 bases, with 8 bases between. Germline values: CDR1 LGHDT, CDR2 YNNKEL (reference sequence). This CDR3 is CASSQADRNYGYTF. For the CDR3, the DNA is TGTGCCAGCAGCCAAGCTGACAGGAACTATGGCTACACCTTC.

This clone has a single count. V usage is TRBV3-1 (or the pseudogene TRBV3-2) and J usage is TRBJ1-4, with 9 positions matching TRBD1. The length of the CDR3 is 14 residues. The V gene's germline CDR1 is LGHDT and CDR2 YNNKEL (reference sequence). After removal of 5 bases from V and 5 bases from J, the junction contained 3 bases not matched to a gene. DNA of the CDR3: TGTGCCAGCAGCGAGACAGGGGGGAATGAAAAACTGTTTTTT. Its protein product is CASSETGGNEKLFF.

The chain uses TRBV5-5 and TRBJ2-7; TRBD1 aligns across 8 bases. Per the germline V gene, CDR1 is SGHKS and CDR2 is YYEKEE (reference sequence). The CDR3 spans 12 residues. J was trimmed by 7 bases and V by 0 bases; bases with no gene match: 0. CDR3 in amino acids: CASSLGQGEQYF. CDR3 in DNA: TGTGCCAGCAGCTTGGGACAGGGGGAGCAGTACTTC.

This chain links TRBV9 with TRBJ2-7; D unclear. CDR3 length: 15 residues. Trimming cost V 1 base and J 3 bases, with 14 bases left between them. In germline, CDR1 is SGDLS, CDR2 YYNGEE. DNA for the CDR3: TGTGCCAGCAGCGTAAGTGAGGCCTCCTACTACGAGCAGTACTTC. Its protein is CASSVSEASYYEQYF. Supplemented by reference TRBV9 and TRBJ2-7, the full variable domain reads DSGVTQTPKHLITATGQRVTLRCSPRSGDLSVYWYQQSLDQGLQFLIQYYNGEERAKGNILERFSAQQFPDLHSELNLSSLELGDSALYFCASSVSEASYYEQYFGPGTRLTVT.